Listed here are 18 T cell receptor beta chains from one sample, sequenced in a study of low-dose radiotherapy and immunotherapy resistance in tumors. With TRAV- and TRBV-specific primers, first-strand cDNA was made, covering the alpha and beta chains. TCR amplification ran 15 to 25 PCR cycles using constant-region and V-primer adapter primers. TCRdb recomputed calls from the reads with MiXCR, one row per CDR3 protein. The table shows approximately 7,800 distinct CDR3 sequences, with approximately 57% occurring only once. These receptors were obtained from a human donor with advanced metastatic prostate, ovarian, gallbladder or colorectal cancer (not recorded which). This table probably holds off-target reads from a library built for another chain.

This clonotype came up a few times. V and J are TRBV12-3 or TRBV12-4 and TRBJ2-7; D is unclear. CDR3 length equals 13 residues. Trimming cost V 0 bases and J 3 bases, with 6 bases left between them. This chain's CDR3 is CASSLALNYEQYF. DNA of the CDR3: TGTGCCAGCAGTTTAGCCCTCAACTACGAGCAGTACTTC.

The CDR3 DNA reads TGTGCCAGCAGCCAAGATCGGGCCTCCTACGATAACACTGAAGCTTTCTTT. Translation: CASSQDRASYDNTEAFF. The V gene is TRBV4-2, the J gene TRBJ1-1; the D is unclear. Germline-derived CDR1 and CDR2 are LGHNA and YNFKEQ. The CDR3 totals 17 residues. The V end was cut by 0 bases, the J end by 2 bases, with 16 bases between.

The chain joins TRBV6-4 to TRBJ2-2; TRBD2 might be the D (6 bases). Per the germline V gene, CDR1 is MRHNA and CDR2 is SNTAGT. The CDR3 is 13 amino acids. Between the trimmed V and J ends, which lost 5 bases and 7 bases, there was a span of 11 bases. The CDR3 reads CASSLSGIGELFF. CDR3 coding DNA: TGTGCCAGCAGTCTTAGCGGAATCGGGGAGCTGTTTTTT.

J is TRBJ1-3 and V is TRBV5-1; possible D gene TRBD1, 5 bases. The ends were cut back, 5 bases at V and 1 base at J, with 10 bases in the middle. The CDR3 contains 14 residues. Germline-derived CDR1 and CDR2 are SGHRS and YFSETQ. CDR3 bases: TGCGCCAGCAGACCGGGGCCATCTGGAAACACCATATATTTT. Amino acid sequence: CASRPGPSGNTIYF.

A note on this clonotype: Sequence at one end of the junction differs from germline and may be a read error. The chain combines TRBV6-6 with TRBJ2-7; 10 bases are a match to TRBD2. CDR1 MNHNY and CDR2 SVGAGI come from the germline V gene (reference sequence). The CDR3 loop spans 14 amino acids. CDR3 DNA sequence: TGTGCCAGCGCTCCAGCGGGGGGGTACCCTGAGCGGTACTTC. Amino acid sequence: CASAPAGGYPERYF.

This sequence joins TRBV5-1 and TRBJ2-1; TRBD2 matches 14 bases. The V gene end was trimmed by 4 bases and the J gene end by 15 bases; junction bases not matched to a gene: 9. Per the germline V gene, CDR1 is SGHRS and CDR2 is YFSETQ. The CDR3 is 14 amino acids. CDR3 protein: CASSPGLAGGPPFF. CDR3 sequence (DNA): TGCGCCAGCAGCCCCGGACTAGCGGGAGGCCCCCCGTTCTTC.

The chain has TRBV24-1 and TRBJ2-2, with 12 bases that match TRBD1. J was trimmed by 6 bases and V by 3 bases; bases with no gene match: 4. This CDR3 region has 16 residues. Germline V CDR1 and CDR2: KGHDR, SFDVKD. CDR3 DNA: TGTGCCACCAGTGATCCGGGACAGGGGGCTGCCGGGGAGCTGTTTTTT. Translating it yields CATSDPGQGAAGELFF.

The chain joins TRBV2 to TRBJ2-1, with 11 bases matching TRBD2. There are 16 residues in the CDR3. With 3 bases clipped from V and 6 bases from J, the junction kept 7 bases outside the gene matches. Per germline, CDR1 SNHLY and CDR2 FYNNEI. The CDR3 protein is CASSEQLAGGGNEQFF. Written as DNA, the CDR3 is TGTGCCAGCAGTGAGCAGCTAGCGGGAGGAGGCAATGAGCAGTTCTTC.

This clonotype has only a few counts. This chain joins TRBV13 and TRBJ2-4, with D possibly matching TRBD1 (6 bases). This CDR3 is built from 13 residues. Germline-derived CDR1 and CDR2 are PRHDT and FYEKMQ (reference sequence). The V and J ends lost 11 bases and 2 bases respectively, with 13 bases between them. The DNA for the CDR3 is TGTGCCTGTCCGAGGGGGACCAAAAACATTCAGTACTTC. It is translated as CACPRGTKNIQYF.

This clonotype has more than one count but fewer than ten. The CDR3 nucleotides read TGTGCCAGCAGTGAGGGACTAGCGGGGGGAATTGAGCAGTTCTTC. Translated: CASSEGLAGGIEQFF. The chain has TRBV2 and TRBJ2-1; 15 bases line up with TRBD2. This CDR3 contains 15 residues. The germline gives CDR1 SNHLY, CDR2 FYNNEI. The V and J ends lost 3 bases and 9 bases, in that order; junction bases with no gene match: 3.

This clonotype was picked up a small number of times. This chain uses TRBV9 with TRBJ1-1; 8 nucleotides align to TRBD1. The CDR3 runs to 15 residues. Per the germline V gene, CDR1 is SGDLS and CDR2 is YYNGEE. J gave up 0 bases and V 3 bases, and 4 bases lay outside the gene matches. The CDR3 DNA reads TGTGCCAGCAGCGCCCGGACAGGGATGAACACTGAAGCTTTCTTT. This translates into CASSARTGMNTEAFF.

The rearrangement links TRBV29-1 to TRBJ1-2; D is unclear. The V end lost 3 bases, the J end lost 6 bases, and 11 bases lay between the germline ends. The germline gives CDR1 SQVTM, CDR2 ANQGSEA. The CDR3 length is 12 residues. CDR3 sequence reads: CSVDLGKDGYTF. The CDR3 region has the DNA TGCAGCGTTGATCTGGGGAAGGATGGCTACACCTTC.

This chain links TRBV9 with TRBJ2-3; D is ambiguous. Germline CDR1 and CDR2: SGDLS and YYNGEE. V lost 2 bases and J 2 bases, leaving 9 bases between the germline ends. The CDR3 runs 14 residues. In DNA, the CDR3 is TGTGCCAGCAGCGTCGGCACAATCACAGATACGCAGTATTTT. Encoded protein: CASSVGTITDTQYF.

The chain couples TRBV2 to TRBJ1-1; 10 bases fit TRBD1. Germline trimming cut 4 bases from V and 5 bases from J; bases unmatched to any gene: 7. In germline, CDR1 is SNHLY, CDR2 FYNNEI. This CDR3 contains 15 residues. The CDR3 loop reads CASSGDRGQGTEAFF. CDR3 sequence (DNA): TGTGCCAGCAGTGGAGACAGGGGGCAGGGGACTGAAGCTTTCTTT.

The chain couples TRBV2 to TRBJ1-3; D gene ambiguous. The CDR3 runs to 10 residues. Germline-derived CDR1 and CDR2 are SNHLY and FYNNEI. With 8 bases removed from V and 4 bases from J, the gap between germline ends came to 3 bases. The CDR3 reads CASEGNTIYF. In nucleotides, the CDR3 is TGTGCCAGCGAGGGAAACACCATATATTTT.

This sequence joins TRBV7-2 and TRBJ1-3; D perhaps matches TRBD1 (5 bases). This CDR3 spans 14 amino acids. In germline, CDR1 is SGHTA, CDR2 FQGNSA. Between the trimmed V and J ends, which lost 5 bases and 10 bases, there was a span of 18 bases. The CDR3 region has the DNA TGTGCCAGCAGCACGACAGTTCCTGCCGGTACCATATATTTT. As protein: CASSTTVPAGTIYF.

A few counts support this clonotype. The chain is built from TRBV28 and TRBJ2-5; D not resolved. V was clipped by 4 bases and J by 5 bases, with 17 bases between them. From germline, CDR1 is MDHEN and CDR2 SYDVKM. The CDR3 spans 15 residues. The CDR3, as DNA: TGTGCCAGCAGTTCCGGCGGTAGGAACGTGGAGACCCAGTACTTC. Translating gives CASSSGGRNVETQYF.

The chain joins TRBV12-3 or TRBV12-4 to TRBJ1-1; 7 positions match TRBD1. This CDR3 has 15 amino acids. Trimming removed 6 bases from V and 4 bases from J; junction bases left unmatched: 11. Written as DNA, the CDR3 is TGTGCCAGCAGCCCAGGGGGGGGAGTTGGCACTGAAGCTTTCTTT. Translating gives CASSPGGGVGTEAFF.